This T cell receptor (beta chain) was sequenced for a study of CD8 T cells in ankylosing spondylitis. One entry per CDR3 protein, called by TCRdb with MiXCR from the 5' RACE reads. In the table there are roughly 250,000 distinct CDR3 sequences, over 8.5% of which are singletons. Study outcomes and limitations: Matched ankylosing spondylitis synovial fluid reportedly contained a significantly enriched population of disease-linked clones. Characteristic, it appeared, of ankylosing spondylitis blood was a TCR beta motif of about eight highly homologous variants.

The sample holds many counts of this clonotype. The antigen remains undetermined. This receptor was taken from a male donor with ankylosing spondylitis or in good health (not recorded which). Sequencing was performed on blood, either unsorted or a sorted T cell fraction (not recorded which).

The CDR3 loop reads CASSTIGGGREKLFF. The CDR3 coding sequence is TGTGCCAGCTCCACGATCGGTGGGGGCCGTGAAAAACTGTTTTTT. The chain is built from TRBV18 and TRBJ1-4; weak D call: TRBD1 (6 bases). Germline lookup yields CDR1 KGHSH and CDR2 LQKENI. V was pared by 6 bases and J by 7 bases, with 18 bases between. CDR3 length: 15 amino acids.